The next 26 T cell receptor beta chains were all read from a single sample in a study of OX40 agonist ivuxolimab in advanced cancers. Here immunoSEQ multiplex PCR was the method, and the copy in TCRdb shows in-frame clones only, minus some. Counted here are some 71,000 clones, over 80% occurring once; the ten biggest clones make up around 0.73%. The sequences come from CD4+ or CD8+ T cells sorted from blood, collected in a trial of the OX40 agonist ivuxolimab. All receptors derive from an adult with an advanced solid tumor such as melanoma, head and neck, liver or kidney cancer.

The CDR3 DNA reads as TGTGCCAGCAGCCCCCCTCGGGGGGGAGAGGGGTCGGATACGCAGTATTTT. Translation gives CASSPPRGGEGSDTQYF. The chain uses TRBV7-2 and TRBJ2-3; 8 bases match TRBD2. The V segment lost 5 bases and the J segment 6 bases; nucleotides outside the gene matches: 16. This CDR3 has 17 residues. Per the germline V gene, CDR1 is SGHTA and CDR2 is FQGNSA.

This rearrangement joins TRBV2 to TRBJ2-3; D is unclear. Deletions cut 9 bases from V and 5 bases from J, with 15 bases between. CDR1 is SNHLY and CDR2 is FYNNEI in the germline V gene. CDR3 length equals 13 residues. The CDR3 sequence is CARATNSEDTQYF. The CDR3 nucleotides read TGTGCCAGAGCTACTAACTCGGAAGATACGCAGTATTTT.

The rearrangement links TRBV7-2 to TRBJ2-3; a weak D match, TRBD2 (5 bases). This CDR3 region has 16 residues. In germline, CDR1 is SGHTA, CDR2 FQGNSA. The V and J ends lost 1 base and 5 bases respectively, with 16 bases between them. The CDR3 sequence: CASSLDSRGLGDTQYF. CDR3 DNA sequence: TGTGCCAGCAGCTTAGATTCGAGAGGACTTGGAGATACGCAGTATTTT.

This clone was seen a single time. The chain employs TRBV29-1 and TRBJ2-7; a possible D gene is TRBD2 (6 bases). CDR1 is SQVTM and CDR2 is ANQGSEA in the germline V gene. Trimming removed 3 bases from V and 0 bases from J, with 15 bases in between. The length of the CDR3 is 15 residues. The CDR3: CSVDMGRGSSYEQYF. The DNA for the CDR3 is TGCAGCGTTGACATGGGCCGGGGGTCCTCCTACGAGCAGTACTTC.

The V and J genes are TRBV21-1 and TRBJ2-3; the table gives TRBD2 as D, unverified against the DNA. TRBV21-1 is a pseudogene. The CDR3 totals 15 residues. DNA for the CDR3: TGTGCCAGCAGCAAAGGGCCGGGATCCGGGAATACGCAGTATTTT. Protein: CASSKGPGSGNTQYF.

The rearrangement uses TRBV6-4 and TRBJ1-3, with D tentatively TRBD1 (6 bases). CDR3 size: 15 residues. The V end lost 10 bases, the J end lost 0 bases, and 16 bases lay between the germline ends. CDR1 and CDR2 from the germline V gene are MRHNA and SNTAGT. CDR3 DNA: TGTGCCACCTCAGGGGTTACTAGCTCTGGAAACACCATATATTTT. Encoded protein: CATSGVTSSGNTIYF.

This clone was counted between two and nine times. The chain recombines TRBV5-4 with TRBJ1-4; D gene ambiguous. V shed 3 bases and J shed 0 bases, with 9 bases lying between them. From germline, CDR1 is SGHNT and CDR2 YYREEE (reference sequence). This CDR3 has 15 amino acids. CDR3 bases: TGTGCCAGCAGCTCGGATGGGTCAACTAATGAAAAACTGTTTTTT. The encoded protein is CASSSDGSTNEKLFF.

Remarks on this clone: The sample carries other DNA sequences with the same CDR3. The chain couples TRBV6-1 to TRBJ2-5, with D perhaps TRBD2 (5 bases). Trimming took off 9 bases at V and 5 bases at J, with 13 bases between the two ends. CDR3 size: 12 residues. Germline V CDR1 and CDR2: MNHNS, SASEGT. The CDR3 sequence: CASTPGVETQYF. In DNA form, the CDR3 reads TGTGCCAGTACCCCCGGGGTTGAGACCCAGTACTTC.

The rearrangement links TRBV10-3 to TRBJ2-7, with 8 bases fitting TRBD1. CDR3 length: 14 amino acids. Germline V gives CDR1 ENHRY, CDR2 SYGVKD. The ends lost 6 bases at V and 5 bases at J; junction bases unmatched: 9. CDR3 DNA: TGTGCCATCAGACAGGGGGAGTTAAGGGACGAGCAGTACTTC. Amino acid sequence: CAIRQGELRDEQYF.

The V and J genes are TRBV6-5 and TRBJ2-7; D not resolved. This CDR3 spans 13 amino acids. With 0 bases removed from V and 2 bases from J, the gap between germline ends came to 5 bases. Germline assignment: CDR1 MNHEY and CDR2 SVGAGI. CDR3 loop: CASSYSGPYEQYF. The CDR3 coding sequence is TGTGCCAGCAGTTACTCGGGCCCCTACGAGCAGTACTTC.

V usage is TRBV6-5 and J usage is TRBJ2-7; 7 bases align to TRBD1. Trimming took 4 bases from V and 0 from J; bases not matched to a gene: 6. The CDR3 covers 15 residues. CDR1 and CDR2 (germline): MNHEY, SVGAGI. CDR3 in DNA: TGTGCCAGCAGTTTAACCGGGACAGTCTCCTACGAGCAGTACTTC. Translating it yields CASSLTGTVSYEQYF.

The CDR3 sequence: CSVLPGLAAGELFF. The CDR3 bases are TGCAGCGTTTTACCGGGACTAGCAGCCGGGGAGCTGTTTTTT. This chain joins TRBV29-1 and TRBJ2-2; the match to TRBD2 covers 9 bases. In germline, CDR1 is SQVTM, CDR2 ANQGSEA. The CDR3 length is 14 residues. V lost 5 bases to trimming and J lost 6 bases; unmatched junction nucleotides: 7.

This chain joins TRBV7-2 and TRBJ2-3; D remains unclear. Between the trimmed V and J ends, which lost 1 base and 2 bases, there was a span of 1 base. From germline, CDR1 is SGHTA and CDR2 FQGNSA. CDR3 length: 12 residues. As DNA, the CDR3 is TGTGCCAGCAGCTTAGACACAGATACGCAGTATTTT. Translation: CASSLDTDTQYF.

This rearrangement joins TRBV19 to TRBJ2-3; D is undetermined. The CDR3 extends over 14 amino acids. Germline assignment: CDR1 LNHDA and CDR2 SQIVND (reference sequence). V lost 6 bases and J lost 0, with 10 bases in between. The CDR3 DNA follows: TGTGCCAGTAGAATGGGAACTAGCACAGATACGCAGTATTTT. This translates into CASRMGTSTDTQYF.

The V call is TRBV18, the J call TRBJ2-2; D gene unclear. The CDR3 consists of 16 residues. The V gene lost 3 bases and the J gene lost 0 bases, with 11 bases spanning the gap. The germline V gene encodes CDR1 KGHSH and CDR2 LQKENI. CDR3 DNA: TGTGCCAGCTCACCCCAGGCGGCTACGAACACCGGGGAGCTGTTTTTT. Protein: CASSPQAATNTGELFF.

A word on this clone: Other DNA variants within this sample encode the same CDR3. V usage is TRBV5-1 and J usage is TRBJ1-2; TRBD1 aligns across 9 bases. CDR3 length: 16 residues. J gave up 4 bases and V 3 bases, and 10 bases lay outside the gene matches. Germline V gives CDR1 SGHRS, CDR2 YFSETQ. The CDR3 is CASSSPGTGSVYGYTF. CDR3 DNA sequence: TGCGCCAGCAGCTCCCCCGGGACAGGGTCGGTCTATGGCTACACCTTC.

CDR3 residues: CASSRESIAGTSYEQYF. The DNA for the CDR3 is TGTGCCAGCAGCCGCGAATCGATCGCAGGAACTTCCTACGAGCAGTACTTC. V gene TRBV11-2 combines with J gene TRBJ2-7; no firm D call. V lost 5 bases, J lost 1 base, and 21 bases lay in between. The germline CDR1 and CDR2 sequences are SGHAT and FQNNGV. There are 17 residues in the CDR3.

The chain employs TRBV19 and TRBJ1-1, with 10 bases aligning to TRBD1. The CDR3 is made up of 13 amino acids. J gave up 7 bases and V 3 bases, and 2 bases lay outside the gene matches. Germline lookup yields CDR1 LNHDA and CDR2 SQIVND (reference sequence). The CDR3 sequence: CASSMGQGIEAFF. The CDR3 coding sequence is TGTGCCAGTAGTATGGGACAGGGGATTGAAGCTTTCTTT.

The genes are TRBV11-3 and TRBJ2-2; D possibly matches TRBD1 or TRBD2 (6 bases each). CDR3 length equals 15 residues. Per the germline V gene, CDR1 is SGHNT and CDR2 is YENEEA. The ends were cut back, 4 bases at V and 1 base at J, with 10 bases in the middle. The CDR3 loop reads CASSSGGLNTGELFF. The CDR3, as DNA: TGTGCCAGCAGCTCCGGGGGCCTGAACACCGGGGAGCTGTTTTTT. Filled out from reference TRBV11-3 and TRBJ2-2, the complete variable domain reads EAGVVQSPRYKIIEKKQPVAFWCNPISGHNTLYWYLQNLGQGPELLIRYENEEAVDDSQLPKDRFSAERLKGVDSTLKIQPAELGDSAVYLCASSSGGLNTGELFFGEGSRLTVL.

The count of this clone is one. The V and J genes are TRBV6-5 and TRBJ1-5, with a weak D call TRBD1 (6 bases). This CDR3 region has 15 residues. Germline V gene lookup returns CDR1 MNHEY and CDR2 SVGAGI. V gave up 2 bases and J gave up 2 bases, with 10 bases separating them. The CDR3 bases are TGTGCCAGCAGTTACGACAGGCCTTGCAATCAGCCCCAGCATTTT. Amino acid sequence: CASSYDRPCNQPQHF.

The chain links TRBV5-4 to TRBJ1-1; possibly TRBD1 for D (6 bases). Germline lookup yields CDR1 SGHNT and CDR2 YYREEE (reference sequence). The length of the CDR3 is 14 residues. Trimming took 3 bases from V and 3 from J, leaving 12 bases between them. CDR3: CASSSDSSHTEAFF. The CDR3 nucleotides are TGTGCCAGCAGCTCGGACAGCTCTCACACTGAAGCTTTCTTT. The complete variable domain, with remaining parts taken from reference TRBV5-4 and TRBJ1-1, reads ETGVTQSPTHLIKTRGQQVTLRCSSQSGHNTVSWYQQALGQGPQFIFQYYREEENGRGNFPPRFSGLQFPNYSSELNVNALELDDSALYLCASSSDSSHTEAFFGQGTRLTVV.

This chain joins TRBV5-5 and TRBJ1-4; D not resolved. CDR1 and CDR2 from the germline V gene are SGHKS and YYEKEE (reference sequence). V was pared by 0 bases and J by 2 bases, with 14 bases between. The CDR3 totals 17 residues. The CDR3 protein is CASSLVLARGTNEKLFF. The CDR3 DNA is TGTGCCAGCAGCTTGGTGTTGGCGCGAGGGACTAATGAAAAACTGTTTTTT.

V usage is TRBV30 and J usage is TRBJ1-2; 7 nucleotides agree with TRBD1. V lost 6 bases to trimming and J lost 5 bases; unmatched junction nucleotides: 9. The CDR3 contains 13 residues. Germline V gene data show CDR1 as GTSNPN and CDR2 as SVGIG (reference sequence). The CDR3 protein is CACKRDRAYGYTF. The DNA of the CDR3 is TGTGCCTGTAAACGGGACAGAGCTTATGGCTACACCTTC. Complete variable domain (other parts from reference TRBV30 and TRBJ1-2): SQTIHQWPATLVQPVGSPLSLECTVEGTSNPNLYWYRQAAGRGLQLLFYSVGIGQISSEVPQNLSASRPQDRQFILSSKKLLLSDSGFYLCACKRDRAYGYTFGSGTRLTVV.

The chain joins TRBV5-1 to TRBJ1-2; 7 bases match TRBD1. Germline CDR1 and CDR2: SGHRS and YFSETQ. The CDR3 spans 14 residues. J was trimmed by 6 bases and V by 0 bases; bases with no gene match: 5. Here the CDR3 reads CASSLEQGGHGYTF. The CDR3 region has the DNA TGCGCCAGCAGCTTGGAACAAGGGGGCCATGGCTACACCTTC.

This sequence joins TRBV11-2 and TRBJ2-7; 8 bases map to TRBD2. J lost 3 bases, V lost 3 bases, and 7 bases had no gene match. Germline-derived CDR1 and CDR2 are SGHAT and FQNNGV. CDR3 size: 15 residues. For the CDR3, the DNA is TGTGCCAGCAGCTTGACCCAGCGGGAGTTCTACGAGCAGTACTTC. Translation gives CASSLTQREFYEQYF.

The genes are TRBV19 and TRBJ1-1; 7 nucleotides align to TRBD1. CDR1 and CDR2 (germline): LNHDA, SQIVND (reference sequence). This CDR3 comprises 14 residues. After removal of 6 bases from V and 2 bases from J, the junction contained 6 bases not matched to a gene. CDR3 region: CASSPRQGNTEAFF. The CDR3 DNA is TGTGCCAGTAGCCCCCGACAGGGAAACACTGAAGCTTTCTTT. The full variable domain, rest sourced from reference TRBV19 and TRBJ1-1, is DGGITQSPKYLFRKEGQNVTLSCEQNLNHDAMYWYRQDPGQGLRLIYYSQIVNDFQKGDIAEGYSVSREKKESFPLTVTSAQKNPTAFYLCASSPRQGNTEAFFGQGTRLTVV.